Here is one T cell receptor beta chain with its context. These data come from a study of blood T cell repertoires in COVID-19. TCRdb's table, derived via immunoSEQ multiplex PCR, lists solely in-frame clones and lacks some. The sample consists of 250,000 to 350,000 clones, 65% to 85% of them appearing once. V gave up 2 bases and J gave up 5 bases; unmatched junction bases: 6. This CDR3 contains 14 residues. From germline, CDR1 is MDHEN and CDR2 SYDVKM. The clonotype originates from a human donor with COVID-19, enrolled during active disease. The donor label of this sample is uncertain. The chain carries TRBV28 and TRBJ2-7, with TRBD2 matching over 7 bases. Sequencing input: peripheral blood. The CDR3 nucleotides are TGTGCCAGCAGTTTAAATCCAGGGAGGGACGAGCAGTACTTC. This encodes CASSLNPGRDEQYF.